Sequencing of this T cell receptor beta chain was carried out in a study of cytomegalovirus exposure and HLA in healthy donors. Study outcomes and limitations: Based on reports, TCR beta sequences accurately predicted HLA-A and HLA-B alleles for most subjects.

The primer mix had 60 Vbeta and 13 Jbeta primers. The repertoire was sequenced with immunoSEQ multiplex PCR; TCRdb's copy has only in-frame clones and lacks some. The sample records fewer than 200,000 clones, around 83% being singletons. CDR1 is MNHEY and CDR2 is SMNVEV in the germline V gene (reference sequence). V gave up 0 bases and J gave up 2 bases; unmatched junction bases: 4. The CDR3 is 16 amino acids. Comments on this clone: Its cognate antigen is unknown.

This chain connects TRBV27 to TRBJ2-1, with 7 positions matching TRBD1. Sequenced material: PBMCs. The receptor's source is a man aged 35-49 years in good health and CMV-seropositive. Written as DNA, the CDR3 is TGTGCCAGCAGTTTATCGGCAGGGGGTACCTACAATGAGCAGTTCTTC. Amino acids: CASSLSAGGTYNEQFF.